The text below deals with one TCR beta chain. Its target is not known. V dropped 4 bases and J dropped 4; count of bases not matched to a gene: 2. CDR3 size: 13 residues. CDR1 is WNHNN, CDR2 SYGVQD, per germline (reference sequence). Libraries were prepared by immunoSEQ multiplex PCR; TCRdb keeps only in-frame clonotypes and omits some of them. Of around 71,000 clones detected, approximately 80% appear once; the ten largest clones hold approximately 0.73%. These data belong to a study of T cell clones after liver transplantation. Study-wide results and limits: A significant post-transplant drop in circulating graft-donor-reactive CD4 TCRbeta sequences occurred in most of the 8 subjects. A larger donor-reactive than third-party decline suggested partial antigen-specific deletion.

The sample consisted of CD4+ T cells from blood, taken 12 months after liver transplant. The chain uses TRBV10-1 and TRBJ1-1, with TRBD1 matching 8 bases. This receptor was identified in a human patient who received a liver transplant. The T cells may partly be graft donor cells. The CDR3 protein is CASSGTGFTEAFF. CDR3 DNA sequence: TGCGCCAGCAGTGGGACAGGGTTCACTGAAGCTTTCTTT.